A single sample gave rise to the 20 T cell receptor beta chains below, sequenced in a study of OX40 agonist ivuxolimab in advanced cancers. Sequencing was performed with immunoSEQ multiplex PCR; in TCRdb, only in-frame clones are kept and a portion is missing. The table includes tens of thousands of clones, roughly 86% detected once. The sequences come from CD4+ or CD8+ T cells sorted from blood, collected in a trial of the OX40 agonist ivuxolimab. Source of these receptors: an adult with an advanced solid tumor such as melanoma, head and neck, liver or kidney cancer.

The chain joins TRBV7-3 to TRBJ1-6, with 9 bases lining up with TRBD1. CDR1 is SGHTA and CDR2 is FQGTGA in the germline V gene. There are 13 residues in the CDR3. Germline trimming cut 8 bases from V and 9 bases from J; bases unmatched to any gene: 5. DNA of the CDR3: TGTGCCAGCGGGCGGGACAGGGTTTCACCCCTCCACTTT. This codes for CASGRDRVSPLHF.

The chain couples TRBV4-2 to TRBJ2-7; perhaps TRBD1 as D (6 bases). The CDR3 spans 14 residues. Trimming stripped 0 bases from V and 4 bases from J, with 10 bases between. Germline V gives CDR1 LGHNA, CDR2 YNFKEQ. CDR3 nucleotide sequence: TGTGCCAGCAGCCAAGATCTACAGGGATACGAGCAGTACTTC. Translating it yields CASSQDLQGYEQYF.

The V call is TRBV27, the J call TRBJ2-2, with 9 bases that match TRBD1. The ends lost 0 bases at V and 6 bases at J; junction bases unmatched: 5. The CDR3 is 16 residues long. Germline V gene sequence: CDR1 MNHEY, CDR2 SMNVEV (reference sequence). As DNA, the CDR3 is TGTGCCAGCAGTTTATCTGGGACAGGGTTCGCCGGGGAGCTGTTTTTT. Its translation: CASSLSGTGFAGELFF.

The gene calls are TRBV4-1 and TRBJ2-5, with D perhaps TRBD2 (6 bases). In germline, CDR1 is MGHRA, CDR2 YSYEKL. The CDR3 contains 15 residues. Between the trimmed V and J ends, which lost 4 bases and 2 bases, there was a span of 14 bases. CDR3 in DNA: TGCGCCAGCAGCCGCTGGGCTGCGGGGCAAGAGACCCAGTACTTC. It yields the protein CASSRWAAGQETQYF.

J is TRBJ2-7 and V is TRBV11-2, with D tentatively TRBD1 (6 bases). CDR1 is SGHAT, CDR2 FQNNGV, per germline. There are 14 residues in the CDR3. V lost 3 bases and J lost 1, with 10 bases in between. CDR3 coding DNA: TGTGCCAGCAGCTTCCCAGGGGTGTCCTACGAGCAGTACTTC. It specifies CASSFPGVSYEQYF.

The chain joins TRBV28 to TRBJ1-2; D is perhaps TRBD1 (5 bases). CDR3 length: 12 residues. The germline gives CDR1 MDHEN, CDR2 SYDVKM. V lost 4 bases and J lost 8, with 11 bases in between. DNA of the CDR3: TGTGCCAGCAGTTCCGGGACGAAGGGCTACACCTTC. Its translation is CASSSGTKGYTF.

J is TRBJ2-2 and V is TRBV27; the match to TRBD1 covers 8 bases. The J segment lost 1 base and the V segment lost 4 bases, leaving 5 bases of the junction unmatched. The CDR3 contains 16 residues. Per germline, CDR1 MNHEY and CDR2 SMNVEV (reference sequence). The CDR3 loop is CASSSTGTGNTGELFF. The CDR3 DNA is TGTGCCAGCAGTTCAACCGGGACAGGGAACACCGGGGAGCTGTTTTTT.

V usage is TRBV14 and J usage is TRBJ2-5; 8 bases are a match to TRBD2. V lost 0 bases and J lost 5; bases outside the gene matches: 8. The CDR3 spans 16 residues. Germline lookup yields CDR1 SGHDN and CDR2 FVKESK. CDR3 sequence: CASSQDRKIAGETQYF. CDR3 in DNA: TGTGCCAGCAGCCAAGATCGGAAGATAGCGGGGGAGACCCAGTACTTC.

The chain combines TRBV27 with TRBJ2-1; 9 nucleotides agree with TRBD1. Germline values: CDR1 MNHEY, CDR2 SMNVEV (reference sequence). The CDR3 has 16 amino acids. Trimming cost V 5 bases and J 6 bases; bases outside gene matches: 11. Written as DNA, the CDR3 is TGTGCCAGCAGTCAAACAGGGGGCCGGTATATCAATGAGCAGTTCTTC. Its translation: CASSQTGGRYINEQFF.

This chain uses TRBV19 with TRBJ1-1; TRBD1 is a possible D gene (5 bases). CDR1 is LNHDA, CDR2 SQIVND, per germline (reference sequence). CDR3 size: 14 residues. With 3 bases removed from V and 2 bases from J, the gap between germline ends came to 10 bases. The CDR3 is CASSIGGVNTEAFF. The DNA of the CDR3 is TGTGCCAGTAGTATTGGGGGGGTTAACACTGAAGCTTTCTTT.

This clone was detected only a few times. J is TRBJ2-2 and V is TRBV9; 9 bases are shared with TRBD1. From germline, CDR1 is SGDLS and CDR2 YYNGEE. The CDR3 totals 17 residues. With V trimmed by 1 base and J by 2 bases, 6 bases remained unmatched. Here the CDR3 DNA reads TGTGCCAGCAGCGTAAAACAGGGGGCCCCAAACACCGGGGAGCTGTTTTTT. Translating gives CASSVKQGAPNTGELFF.

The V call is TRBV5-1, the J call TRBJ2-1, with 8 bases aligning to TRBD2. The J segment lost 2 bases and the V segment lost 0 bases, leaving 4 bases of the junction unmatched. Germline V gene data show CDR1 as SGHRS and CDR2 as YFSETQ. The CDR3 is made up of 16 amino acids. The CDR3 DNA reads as TGCGCCAGCAGCTTGGGGACTAGCCTCACCTACAATGAGCAGTTCTTC. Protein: CASSLGTSLTYNEQFF.

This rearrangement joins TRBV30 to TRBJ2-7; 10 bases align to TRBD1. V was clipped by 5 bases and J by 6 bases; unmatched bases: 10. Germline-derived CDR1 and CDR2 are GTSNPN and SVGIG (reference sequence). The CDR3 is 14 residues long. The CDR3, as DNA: TGTGCCTGGCGAATTCCCGGGACAGGGGTCGAGCAGTACTTC. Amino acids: CAWRIPGTGVEQYF.

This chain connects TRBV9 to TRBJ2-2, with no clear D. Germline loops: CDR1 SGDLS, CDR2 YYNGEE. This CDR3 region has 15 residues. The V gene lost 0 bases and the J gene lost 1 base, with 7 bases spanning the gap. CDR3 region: CASSVVPENTGELFF. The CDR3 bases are TGTGCCAGCAGCGTAGTCCCGGAGAACACCGGGGAGCTGTTTTTT.

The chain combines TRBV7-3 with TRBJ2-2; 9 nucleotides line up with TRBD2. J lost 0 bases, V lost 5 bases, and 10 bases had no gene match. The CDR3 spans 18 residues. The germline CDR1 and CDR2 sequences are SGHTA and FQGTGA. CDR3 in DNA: TGTGCCAGCAGCCGTGCCCCCCTAGCGGGGCCGAACACCGGGGAGCTGTTTTTT. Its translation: CASSRAPLAGPNTGELFF.

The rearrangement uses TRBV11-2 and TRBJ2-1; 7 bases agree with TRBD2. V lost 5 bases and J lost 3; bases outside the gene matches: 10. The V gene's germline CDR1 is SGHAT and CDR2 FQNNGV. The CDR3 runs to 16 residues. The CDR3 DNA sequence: TGTGCCAGCAGCCCTAGGGATGGGGGGGTCTACAATGAGCAGTTCTTC. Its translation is CASSPRDGGVYNEQFF.

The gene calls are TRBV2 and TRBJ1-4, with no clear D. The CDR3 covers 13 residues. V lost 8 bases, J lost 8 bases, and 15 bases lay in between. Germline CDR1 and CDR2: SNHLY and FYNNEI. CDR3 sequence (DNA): TGTGCCAGCCAGAGATTGAATGGCGAAAAACTGTTTTTT. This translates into CASQRLNGEKLFF.

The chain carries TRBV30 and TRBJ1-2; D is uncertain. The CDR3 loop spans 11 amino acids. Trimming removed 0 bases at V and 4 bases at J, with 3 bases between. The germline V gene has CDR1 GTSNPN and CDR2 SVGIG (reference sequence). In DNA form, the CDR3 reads TGTGCCTGGAGTGTCCTCTATGGCTACACCTTC. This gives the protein CAWSVLYGYTF.

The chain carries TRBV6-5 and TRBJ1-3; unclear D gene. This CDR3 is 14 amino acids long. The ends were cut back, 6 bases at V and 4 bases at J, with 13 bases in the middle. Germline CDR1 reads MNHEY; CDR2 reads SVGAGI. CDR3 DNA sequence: TGTGCCAGCAGCCAAAACACGGGCGGAAACACCATATATTTT. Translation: CASSQNTGGNTIYF.

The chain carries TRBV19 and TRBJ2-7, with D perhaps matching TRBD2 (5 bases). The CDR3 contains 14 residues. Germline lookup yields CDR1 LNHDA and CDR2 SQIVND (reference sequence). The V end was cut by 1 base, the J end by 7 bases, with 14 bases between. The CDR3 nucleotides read TGTGCCAGTAGTATAGGCCCGGGAACCGGAGAGCAGTACTTC. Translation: CASSIGPGTGEQYF.